This T cell receptor beta chain was sequenced during a study of shared clonotypes between healthy human individuals. Every subset had its genomic DNA shared out evenly among several immunoSEQ plates. Method: immunoSEQ multiplex PCR; TCRdb's copy keeps in-frame clones and lacks some. The sample yields about 700,000 clones, 92% seen once. Naive CD8 cells were CD45RO-negative, positively selected for CCR7, excluding terminally differentiated effector memory CD45RA+ cells. This CDR3 is built from 13 residues. Germline CDR1 SGHDT, CDR2 YYEEEE. The germline V and J ends were trimmed by 2 bases and 3 bases, with 9 bases remaining between them.

Sequenced input: naive CD8+ T cells sorted from blood. The V gene is TRBV5-6, the J gene TRBJ2-7; no firm D call. The TCR was taken from a man aged 30 to 45 in good health. This chain's CDR3 is CASSLDGYYEQYF. The CDR3 nucleotides are TGTGCCAGCAGCTTAGACGGATACTACGAGCAGTACTTC.